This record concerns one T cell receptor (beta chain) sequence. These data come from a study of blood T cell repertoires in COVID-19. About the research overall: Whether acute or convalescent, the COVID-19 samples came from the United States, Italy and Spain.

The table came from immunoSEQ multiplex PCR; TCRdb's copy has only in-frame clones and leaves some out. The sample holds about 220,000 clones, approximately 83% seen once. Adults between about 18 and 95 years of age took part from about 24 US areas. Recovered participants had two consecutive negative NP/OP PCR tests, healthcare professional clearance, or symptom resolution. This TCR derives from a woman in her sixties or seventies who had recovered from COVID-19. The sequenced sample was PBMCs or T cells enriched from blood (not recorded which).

CDR3 DNA sequence: TGTGCCAGCAGGACCGGGACAGGACCCTACGAGCAGTACTTC. Its translation: CASRTGTGPYEQYF. The V and J genes are TRBV6-5 and TRBJ2-7, with TRBD1 matching over 8 bases. The CDR3 is 14 residues long. The V gene's germline CDR1 is MNHEY and CDR2 SVGAGI. The ends lost 6 bases at V and 2 bases at J; junction bases unmatched: 6.